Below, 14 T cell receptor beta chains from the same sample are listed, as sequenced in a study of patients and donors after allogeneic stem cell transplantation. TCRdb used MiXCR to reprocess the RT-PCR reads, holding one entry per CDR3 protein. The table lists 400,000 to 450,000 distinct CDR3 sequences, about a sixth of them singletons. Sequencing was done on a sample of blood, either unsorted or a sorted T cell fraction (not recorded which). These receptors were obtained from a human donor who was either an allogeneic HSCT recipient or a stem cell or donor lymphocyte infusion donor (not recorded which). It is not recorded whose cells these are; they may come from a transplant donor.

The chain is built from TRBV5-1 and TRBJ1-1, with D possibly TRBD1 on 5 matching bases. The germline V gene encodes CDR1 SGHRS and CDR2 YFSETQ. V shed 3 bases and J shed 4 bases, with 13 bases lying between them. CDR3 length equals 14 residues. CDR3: CASSSLQGTTEAFF. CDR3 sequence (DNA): TGCGCCAGCAGCTCTTTGCAGGGAACCACTGAAGCTTTCTTT.

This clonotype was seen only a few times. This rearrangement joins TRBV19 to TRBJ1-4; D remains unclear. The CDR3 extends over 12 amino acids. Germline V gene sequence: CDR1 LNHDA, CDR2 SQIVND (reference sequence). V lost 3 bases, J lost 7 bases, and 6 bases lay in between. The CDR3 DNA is TGTGCCAGTAGTATCAGGAGTGAAAAACTGTTTTTT. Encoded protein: CASSIRSEKLFF. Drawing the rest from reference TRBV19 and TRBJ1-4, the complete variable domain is DGGITQSPKYLFRKEGQNVTLSCEQNLNHDAMYWYRQDPGQGLRLIYYSQIVNDFQKGDIAEGYSVSREKKESFPLTVTSAQKNPTAFYLCASSIRSEKLFFGSGTQLSVL.

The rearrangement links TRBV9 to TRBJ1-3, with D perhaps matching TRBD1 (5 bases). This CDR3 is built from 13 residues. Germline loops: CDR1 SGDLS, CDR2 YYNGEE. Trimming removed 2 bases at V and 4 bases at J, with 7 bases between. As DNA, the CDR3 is TGTGCCAGCAGCGTTTGGGGCGGAAACACCATATATTTT. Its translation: CASSVWGGNTIYF.

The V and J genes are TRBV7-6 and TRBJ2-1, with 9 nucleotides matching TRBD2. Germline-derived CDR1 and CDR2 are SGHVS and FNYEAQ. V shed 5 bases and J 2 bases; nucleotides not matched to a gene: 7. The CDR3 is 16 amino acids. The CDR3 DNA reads TGTGCCAGCAGCCCTATTAGCGGGGGACCCTACAATGAGCAGTTCTTC. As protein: CASSPISGGPYNEQFF.

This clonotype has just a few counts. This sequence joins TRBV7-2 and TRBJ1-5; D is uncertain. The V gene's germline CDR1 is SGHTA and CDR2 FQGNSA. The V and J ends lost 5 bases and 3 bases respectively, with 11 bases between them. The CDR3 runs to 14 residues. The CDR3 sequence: CASSPSWDNQPQHF. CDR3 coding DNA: TGTGCCAGCAGCCCTAGTTGGGACAATCAGCCCCAGCATTTT.

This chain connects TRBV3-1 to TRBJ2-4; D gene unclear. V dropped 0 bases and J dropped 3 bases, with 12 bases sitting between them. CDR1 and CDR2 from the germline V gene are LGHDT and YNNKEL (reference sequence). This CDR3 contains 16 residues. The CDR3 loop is CASSQDGPLGKNIQYF. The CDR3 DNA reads TGTGCCAGCAGCCAAGATGGCCCCCTTGGCAAAAACATTCAGTACTTC. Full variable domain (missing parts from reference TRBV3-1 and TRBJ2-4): DTAVSQTPKYLVTQMGNDKSIKCEQNLGHDTMYWYKQDSKKFLKIMFSYNNKELIINETVPNRFSPKSPDKAHLNLHINSLELGDSAVYFCASSQDGPLGKNIQYFGAGTRLSVL.

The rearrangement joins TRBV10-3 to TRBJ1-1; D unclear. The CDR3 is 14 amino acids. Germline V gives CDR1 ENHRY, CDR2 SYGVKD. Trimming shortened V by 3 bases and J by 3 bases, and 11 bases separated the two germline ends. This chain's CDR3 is CAISEGRWDTEAFF. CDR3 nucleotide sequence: TGTGCCATCAGTGAAGGTCGATGGGACACTGAAGCTTTCTTT.

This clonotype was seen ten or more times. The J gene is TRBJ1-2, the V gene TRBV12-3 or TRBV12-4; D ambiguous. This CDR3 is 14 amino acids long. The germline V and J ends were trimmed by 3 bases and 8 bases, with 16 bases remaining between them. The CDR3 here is CASSFSLQAWGYTF. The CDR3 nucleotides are TGTGCCAGCAGTTTTAGCCTCCAGGCTTGGGGCTACACCTTC.

CDR3 sequence (DNA): TGTGCCAGCAGTATGCGACAGGGCCCACGGGGTGGCTACACCTTC. Its protein is CASSMRQGPRGGYTF. This chain connects TRBV28 to TRBJ1-2, with 7 bases fitting TRBD1. The CDR3 extends over 15 amino acids. With 5 bases clipped from V and 7 bases from J, the junction kept 13 bases outside the gene matches. Germline values: CDR1 MDHEN, CDR2 SYDVKM.

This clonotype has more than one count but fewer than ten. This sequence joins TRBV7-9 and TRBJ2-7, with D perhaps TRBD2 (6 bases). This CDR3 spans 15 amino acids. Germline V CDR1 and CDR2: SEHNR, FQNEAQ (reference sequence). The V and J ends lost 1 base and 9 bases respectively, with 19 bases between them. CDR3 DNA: TGTGCCAGCAGCTTAGGGCCGGGACTCCCTGTGGGGCAGTACTTC. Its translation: CASSLGPGLPVGQYF. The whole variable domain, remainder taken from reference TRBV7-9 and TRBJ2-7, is DTGVSQNPRHKITKRGQNVTFRCDPISEHNRLYWYRQTLGQGPEFLTYFQNEAQLEKSRLLSDRFSAERPKGSFSTLEIQRTEQGDSAMYLCASSLGPGLPVGQYFGPGTRLTVT.

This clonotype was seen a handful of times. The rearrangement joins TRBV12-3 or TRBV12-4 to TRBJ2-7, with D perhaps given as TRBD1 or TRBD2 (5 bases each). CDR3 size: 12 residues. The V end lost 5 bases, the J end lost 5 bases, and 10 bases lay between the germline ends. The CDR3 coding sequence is TGTGCCAGCAGTCCCGGGACGCACGAGCAGTACTTC. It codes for CASSPGTHEQYF.

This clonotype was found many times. In nucleotides, the CDR3 is TGCAGTGCCCACGGGACTAGCACAGATACGCAGTATTTT. This gives the protein CSAHGTSTDTQYF. The V call is TRBV29-1, the J call TRBJ2-3, with D maybe TRBD2 (6 bases). The CDR3 covers 13 residues. The germline V gene encodes CDR1 SQVTM and CDR2 ANQGSEA.

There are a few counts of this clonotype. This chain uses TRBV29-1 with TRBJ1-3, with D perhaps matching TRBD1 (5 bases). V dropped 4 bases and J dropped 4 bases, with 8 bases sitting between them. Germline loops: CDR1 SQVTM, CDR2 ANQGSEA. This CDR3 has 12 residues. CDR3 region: CSVVTEGNTIYF. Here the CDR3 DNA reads TGCAGCGTTGTGACAGAAGGAAACACCATATATTTT.

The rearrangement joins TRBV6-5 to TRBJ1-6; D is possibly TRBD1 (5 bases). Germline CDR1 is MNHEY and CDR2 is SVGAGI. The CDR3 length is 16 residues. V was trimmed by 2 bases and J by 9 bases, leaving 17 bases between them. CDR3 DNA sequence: TGTGCCAGCAGTTACGGGGGGACCTCCATAAGTTCACCCCTCCACTTT. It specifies CASSYGGTSISSPLHF.